This TCR beta chain comes out of a study of beta chain features in type 1 diabetes. Expressed TCRB transcripts were sequenced, since all the RNA that had been isolated was reverse transcribed. The repertoire was sequenced with immunoSEQ multiplex PCR; TCRdb's copy has only in-frame clones and lacks some. The sample records a few hundred thousand clones, approximately 15% being singletons. This CDR3 has 15 amino acids. Looked up from germline, CDR1 is KGHSH and CDR2 is LQKENI. J gave up 7 bases and V 4 bases, and 12 bases lay outside the gene matches. The sequenced material came from naive CD4+ T cells from blood. The TCR was taken from a man in his thirties or forties in good health. V and J are TRBV18 and TRBJ2-5; 7 nucleotides agree with TRBD1. The CDR3 nucleotides read TGTGCCAGCTCACTAAAGGAAACAGGGGCGTTGACCCAGTACTTC. It is translated as CASSLKETGALTQYF.